The 27 T cell receptor beta chains listed next were all sequenced from one sample in a study of cytomegalovirus exposure and HLA in healthy donors. The study ran its PCR with 60 Vbeta and 13 Jbeta primers. Produced via immunoSEQ multiplex PCR; TCRdb's table is partial and in-frame only. The sample consists of 150,000 or so clones, 81% of them appearing once. The specimen was PBMCs. The receptors shown here come from a man aged 45-65 years in good health and CMV-seropositive.

The V and J genes are TRBV5-1 and TRBJ2-6; D is undetermined. Per the germline V gene, CDR1 is SGHRS and CDR2 is YFSETQ. This CDR3 is 15 amino acids long. V gave up 2 bases and J gave up 0 bases, with 6 bases separating them. CDR3 region: CASSLLFSGANVLTF. CDR3 DNA: TGCGCCAGCAGCTTACTGTTCTCTGGGGCCAACGTCCTGACTTTC. The full variable domain, completed using reference TRBV5-1 and TRBJ2-6, is KAGVTQTPRYLIKTRGQQVTLSCSPISGHRSVSWYQQTPGQGLQFLFEYFSETQRNKGNFPGRFSGRQFSNSRSEMNVSTLELGDSALYLCASSLLFSGANVLTFGAGSRLTVL.

This clone was seen only a few times. V usage is TRBV27 and J usage is TRBJ1-1; maybe TRBD1 (6 bases). Germline loops: CDR1 MNHEY, CDR2 SMNVEV (reference sequence). CDR3 length: 14 amino acids. With 3 bases removed from V and 6 bases from J, the gap between germline ends came to 14 bases. Written as DNA, the CDR3 is TGTGCCAGCAGTTTGGTTCGGACAGCCCCTGAAGCTTTCTTT. It is translated as CASSLVRTAPEAFF.

The chain has TRBV29-1 and TRBJ2-2, with 10 bases aligning to TRBD2. Trimming at V came to 6 bases and at J to 5 bases, leaving 3 bases not matched to a gene. Germline CDR1 SQVTM, CDR2 ANQGSEA. The CDR3 is 13 residues long. The CDR3 is CSVRTSGTGELFF. The CDR3 coding sequence is TGCAGCGTCAGGACTAGCGGTACCGGGGAGCTGTTTTTT.

The chain is built from TRBV9 and TRBJ1-2, with 7 bases lining up with TRBD1. CDR1 and CDR2 from the germline V gene are SGDLS and YYNGEE. V trimming: 4 bases; J trimming: 4 bases; junction bases outside the gene matches: 13. The CDR3 contains 16 residues. The CDR3, as DNA: TGTGCCAGCAGCCCTCAACTGGGACAGCAAGTCTATGGCTACACCTTC. This gives the protein CASSPQLGQQVYGYTF.

V is TRBV4-2 and J is TRBJ2-7; 7 positions match TRBD1. Per the germline V gene, CDR1 is LGHNA and CDR2 is YNFKEQ. CDR3 length equals 15 residues. The V gene end was trimmed by 2 bases and the J gene end by 0 bases; junction bases not matched to a gene: 4. The CDR3 coding sequence is TGTGCCAGCAGCCAACAGACAGGGAGCTCCTACGAGCAGTACTTC. Its translation is CASSQQTGSSYEQYF.

V gene TRBV21-1 combines with J gene TRBJ1-5. TRBV21-1 is an annotated pseudogene. The CDR3 runs 14 residues. The CDR3 sequence: CASSKAGLNQPQHF. The CDR3 bases are TGTGCCAGCAGCAAAGCCGGTTTGAATCAGCCCCAGCATTTT.

The chain recombines TRBV5-1 with TRBJ2-1; 9 bases fit TRBD2. The CDR3 consists of 18 residues. In germline, CDR1 is SGHRS, CDR2 YFSETQ. V shed 0 bases and J 8 bases; nucleotides not matched to a gene: 15. The chain's CDR3 is CASSLEVWLAGTSHEQFF. The CDR3 DNA reads as TGCGCCAGCAGCTTGGAGGTCTGGCTAGCGGGGACCTCCCATGAGCAGTTCTTC.

This sequence joins TRBV6-5 and TRBJ2-7; 11 positions match TRBD1. Germline loops: CDR1 MNHEY, CDR2 SVGAGI. Unmatched junction bases numbered 7, after V lost 8 bases and J lost 4 bases. This CDR3 spans 14 amino acids. CDR3 sequence (DNA): TGTGCCAGCTTTGGGACAGGGGGGATGTACGAGCAGTACTTC. It codes for CASFGTGGMYEQYF.

This chain links TRBV11-1 with TRBJ2-5; TRBD2 aligns across 9 bases. The last part of the DNA fits TRBJ2-7 better; the J call may be wrong. CDR1 is SGHAT and CDR2 is FQDESV in the germline V gene (reference sequence). This CDR3 is 14 amino acids long. The CDR3 loop is CASGAGGSSYEQYF. DNA of the CDR3: TGTGCCAGCGGCGCGGGAGGGAGCTCCTACGAGCAGTACTTC.

This clone was detected once. The chain joins TRBV5-1 to TRBJ2-3; 9 nucleotides line up with TRBD1. CDR3 length: 16 residues. The germline gives CDR1 SGHRS, CDR2 YFSETQ. V was pared by 4 bases and J by 4 bases, with 10 bases of the junction left unmatched. The CDR3 DNA sequence: TGCGCCAGCAGCGCGTACGACAGGGGGAATTCAGATACGCAGTATTTT. This encodes CASSAYDRGNSDTQYF.

The V gene is TRBV30, the J gene TRBJ2-1; 12 nucleotides match TRBD2. The CDR3 runs to 13 residues. In germline, CDR1 is GTSNPN, CDR2 SVGIG (reference sequence). Trimming cost V 1 base and J 12 bases; bases outside gene matches: 4. This CDR3 is CAWSGLAGVGQFF. DNA of the CDR3: TGTGCCTGGAGTGGACTAGCGGGGGTCGGGCAGTTCTTC.

The CDR3 here is CAWGPGLANNEQFF. CDR3 DNA: TGTGCCTGGGGTCCGGGACTAGCTAACAATGAGCAGTTCTTC. The chain couples TRBV30 to TRBJ2-1; 9 positions match TRBD2. V lost 5 bases to trimming and J lost 5 bases; unmatched junction nucleotides: 7. Germline assignment: CDR1 GTSNPN and CDR2 SVGIG (reference sequence). The CDR3 covers 14 residues.

The gene calls are TRBV7-2 and TRBJ2-1, with D tentatively TRBD2 (5 bases). The CDR3 totals 15 residues. Germline CDR1 reads SGHTA; CDR2 reads FQGNSA. V was clipped by 6 bases and J by 1 base, with 13 bases between them. The CDR3 here is CASSQGSVSYNEQFF. For the CDR3, the DNA is TGTGCCAGCAGTCAAGGGAGCGTGTCCTACAATGAGCAGTTCTTC.

The CDR3, as DNA: TGTGCCAGCTCCCAGGTCAGGGGCGGTGAGCAGTACTTC. The encoded protein is CASSQVRGGEQYF. V is TRBV6-5 and J is TRBJ2-7; tentative D call: TRBD1 (6 bases). From germline, CDR1 is MNHEY and CDR2 SVGAGI. The CDR3 is 13 residues long. V was pared by 8 bases and J by 7 bases, with 18 bases between.

The genes are TRBV4-1 and TRBJ2-3; 8 bases match TRBD1. The V gene's germline CDR1 is MGHRA and CDR2 YSYEKL. The CDR3 has 19 amino acids. The V segment lost 5 bases and the J segment 4 bases; nucleotides outside the gene matches: 20. CDR3 region: CASSDSWTGKKWGPDTQYF. The CDR3 DNA is TGCGCCAGCAGCGACTCCTGGACAGGGAAGAAGTGGGGCCCAGATACGCAGTATTTT.

This clone came up once. The chain combines TRBV27 with TRBJ1-1; D remains ambiguous. CDR3 length: 13 amino acids. Germline loops: CDR1 MNHEY, CDR2 SMNVEV (reference sequence). Between the trimmed V and J ends, which lost 4 bases and 5 bases, there was a span of 11 bases. The CDR3 sequence is CASSSQRGTEAFF. The CDR3, as DNA: TGTGCCAGCAGTTCCCAAAGAGGGACTGAAGCTTTCTTT.

V usage is TRBV5-1 and J usage is TRBJ1-2; 11 bases align to TRBD1. J gave up 5 bases and V 4 bases, and 7 bases lay outside the gene matches. CDR3 length: 15 amino acids. CDR1 and CDR2 from the germline V gene are SGHRS and YFSETQ. CDR3 in DNA: TGCGCCAGCAGCCACCGGACAGGGGGCGAATATGGCTACACCTTC. This encodes CASSHRTGGEYGYTF.

The chain links TRBV10-3 to TRBJ2-7; TRBD2 matches 7 bases. There are 17 residues in the CDR3. V was clipped by 3 bases and J by 6 bases; unmatched bases: 17. Germline V CDR1 and CDR2: ENHRY, SYGVKD. CDR3 amino acids: CAISDPRAGIITGEQYF. The CDR3 DNA is TGTGCCATCAGTGACCCCCGAGCGGGGATAATCACCGGCGAGCAGTACTTC.

CDR3 protein: CASSLESRVGNTIYF. CDR3 in DNA: TGTGCCAGCAGCTTAGAGTCCAGGGTTGGAAACACCATATATTTT. The chain is built from TRBV7-9 and TRBJ1-3; D perhaps matches TRBD1 (5 bases). V gave up 1 base and J gave up 3 bases, with 10 bases separating them. Germline assignment: CDR1 SEHNR and CDR2 FQNEAQ (reference sequence). The CDR3 extends over 15 amino acids.

The chain carries TRBV5-1 and TRBJ1-2; 9 nucleotides agree with TRBD1. Germline CDR1 reads SGHRS; CDR2 reads YFSETQ. Unmatched junction bases numbered 4, after V lost 0 bases and J lost 7 bases. This CDR3 has 14 residues. The CDR3 sequence: CASSLEGTGLGYTF. The DNA of the CDR3 is TGCGCCAGCAGCTTGGAAGGGACAGGGCTTGGCTACACCTTC.

The V call is TRBV28, the J call TRBJ2-3; TRBD1 might be the D (6 bases). This CDR3 comprises 16 residues. In germline, CDR1 is MDHEN, CDR2 SYDVKM. V was clipped by 5 bases and J by 4 bases, with 19 bases between them. CDR3 nucleotides: TGTGCCAGCAGTATTCGTTACAGGGAGATACCAGATACGCAGTATTTT. It specifies CASSIRYREIPDTQYF.

This chain joins TRBV19 and TRBJ2-5, with 11 bases lining up with TRBD1. Trimming at V came to 3 bases and at J to 5 bases, leaving 8 bases not matched to a gene. CDR3 length equals 16 residues. Germline V gives CDR1 LNHDA, CDR2 SQIVND (reference sequence). The CDR3 sequence: CASSMTGQGGAETQYF. Written as DNA, the CDR3 is TGTGCCAGTAGTATGACGGGACAGGGGGGTGCGGAGACCCAGTACTTC.

The chain combines TRBV5-5 with TRBJ2-1; 11 bases line up with TRBD2. The CDR3 consists of 15 residues. After removal of 4 bases from V and 9 bases from J, the junction contained 9 bases not matched to a gene. CDR1 is SGHKS, CDR2 YYEKEE, per germline (reference sequence). The CDR3 sequence: CASSVAGGPGAEQFF. For the CDR3, the DNA is TGTGCCAGCAGCGTAGCGGGGGGGCCTGGGGCTGAGCAGTTCTTC.

This clone was seen a handful of times. This chain joins TRBV30 and TRBJ2-7; the D gene is possibly TRBD1 (5 bases). V lost 4 bases, J lost 4 bases, and 8 bases lay in between. Looked up from germline, CDR1 is GTSNPN and CDR2 is SVGIG (reference sequence). CDR3 length: 11 amino acids. CDR3 loop: CAWTQGYEQYF. The CDR3 coding sequence is TGTGCCTGGACGCAGGGATACGAGCAGTACTTC. The variable domain in full, with the rest retrieved from reference TRBV30 and TRBJ2-7, is SQTIHQWPATLVQPVGSPLSLECTVEGTSNPNLYWYRQAAGRGLQLLFYSVGIGQISSEVPQNLSASRPQDRQFILSSKKLLLSDSGFYLCAWTQGYEQYFGPGTRLTVT.

The genes are TRBV4-1 and TRBJ1-2; TRBD1 aligns across 10 bases. Germline V gives CDR1 MGHRA, CDR2 YSYEKL. V trimming: 0 bases; J trimming: 6 bases; junction bases outside the gene matches: 7. The CDR3 has 16 residues. The CDR3 is CASSQEFRDRGDGYTF. The CDR3, as DNA: TGCGCCAGCAGCCAAGAATTCCGGGACAGGGGCGATGGCTACACCTTC.

J is TRBJ1-1 and V is TRBV21-1. TRBV21-1 is recorded as a pseudogene. This CDR3 has 13 residues. The CDR3 DNA reads as TGTGCCAGCAGCAAAGGAGGGGGGGCTGAAGCTTTCTTT. This encodes CASSKGGGAEAFF.

The rearrangement links TRBV5-5 to TRBJ2-5, with D perhaps TRBD2 (7 bases). CDR1 and CDR2 from the germline V gene are SGHKS and YYEKEE (reference sequence). This CDR3 comprises 17 residues. Deletions cut 4 bases from V and 5 bases from J, with 24 bases between. The CDR3 region is CASSRQPGARAGETQYF. CDR3 bases: TGTGCCAGCAGCAGACAACCGGGGGCCCGAGCGGGGGAGACCCAGTACTTC.